A selection of T cell receptor beta chains follows, all from one sample in a study of Ad26.COV2.S vaccination and SARS-CoV-2 variants. Libraries were prepared by immunoSEQ multiplex PCR; TCRdb keeps only in-frame clonotypes and omits some of them. The profile shows around 310,000 clones, about nine tenths of them singletons. The specimen comprised peripheral blood, sampled in a trial of Ad26.COV2.S vaccine versus placebo. The receptors were gathered from a person between 18 and 65 years old who received the Ad26.COV2.S COVID-19 vaccine or a placebo. CDR3s include the opening cysteine and the closing phenylalanine or tryptophan. A D gene is named only where the DNA matches it firmly. Only part of the rows carry a size: once, few, many, or a class if the clone is expanded.

v_gene	d_gene	abundance	j_gene	CDR3nt	CDR3aa
TRBV7-9	-	-	TRBJ1-4	TGTGCCAGCAGCCTAAGGGACATGCCGGGCGAAAAACTGTTTTTT	CASSLRDMPGEKLFF
TRBV5-1	TRBD2	few	TRBJ2-2	TGCGCCAGCAGCTTGGAGGTTAGCGGGAGGGAGCTGTTTTTT	CASSLEVSGRELFF
TRBV6-6	-	-	TRBJ1-1	TGTGCCAGCAGTTACGTCCAGAACACTGAAGCTTTCTTT	CASSYVQNTEAFF
TRBV6-2/TRBV6-3	TRBD2	-	TRBJ2-1	TGTGCCAGCAGTGACCCGGCTAGCGGTAACCATGAGCAGTTCTTC	CASSDPASGNHEQFF
TRBV12-3/TRBV12-4	-	many	TRBJ1-5	TGTGCCAGCAGGCTGACAGTCAATCAGCCCCAGCATTTT	CASRLTVNQPQHF
TRBV6-2/TRBV6-3	TRBD2	-	TRBJ2-1	TGTGCCAGCAGTTACACGGGGGGGCGCGATGAGCAGTTCTTC	CASSYTGGRDEQFF
TRBV4-1	-	-	TRBJ1-4	TGCGCCAGCAGTCAAGGGGGTCTCGGGGGAGTTAGAACTAATGAAAAACTGTTTTTT	CASSQGGLGGVRTNEKLFF
TRBV7-2	-	once	TRBJ1-2	TGTGCCAGCAGCCCAGACAAGTCGGGGACAAACTATGGCTACACCTTC	CASSPDKSGTNYGYTF
TRBV4-3	TRBD2	-	TRBJ2-1	TGCGCCAGCAGCCAAGAGAGAGCGGGGGACTACAATGAGCAGTTCTTC	CASSQERAGDYNEQFF
TRBV19	-	-	TRBJ1-5	TGTGCCAGTAGTATAAAGGACCCAAATCCCCAGCATTTT	CASSIKDPNPQHF
TRBV5-1	-	-	TRBJ2-2	TGCGCCAGCAGGGCGGGGGCCTACACCGGGGAGCTGTTTTTT	CASRAGAYTGELFF
TRBV6-2/TRBV6-3	-	few	TRBJ1-5	TGTGCCAGCAGTAACAATCAGCCCCAGCATTTT	CASSNNQPQHF
TRBV19	-	once	TRBJ2-6	TGTGCCAGTACCGTCGGGGCCAACGTCCTGACTTTC	CASTVGANVLTF
TRBV6-2/TRBV6-3	-	-	TRBJ2-7	TGTGCCAGCAGTTACTCTCCCTCGGGGAACTACGAGCAGTACTTC	CASSYSPSGNYEQYF
TRBV19	-	-	TRBJ2-3	TGTGCCAGTAAATTGATTGGCGGAACAGATACGCAGTATTTT	CASKLIGGTDTQYF
TRBV19	-	many	TRBJ1-3	TGTGCCAGTAGTGGCCCGTTCGGAGGGAGCTCTGGAAACACCATATATTTT	CASSGPFGGSSGNTIYF
TRBV6-5	TRBD2	-	TRBJ2-7	TGTGCCACCGGACGGGGGGTCCTTAACATAGACGAGCAGTACTTC	CATGRGVLNIDEQYF
TRBV27	-	-	TRBJ2-7	TGTGCCAGCAGTTTATCAATATCCTACGAGCAGTACTTC	CASSLSISYEQYF
TRBV21-1	-	-	TRBJ1-4	TGTGCCAGCAGCAAAGCTACGTCTTTAGGTGACAGCAATAATGAAAAACTGTTTTTT	CASSKATSLGDSNNEKLFF
TRBV6-6	-	-	TRBJ2-6	TGTGCCAGCAACTCCCTTTCTGGGGCCAACGTCCTGACTTTC	CASNSLSGANVLTF
TRBV6-6	-	-	TRBJ2-1	TGTGCCAGCAGCTTCCTGGACGGTAATAACAATGAGCAGTTCTTC	CASSFLDGNNNEQFF
TRBV6-2/TRBV6-3	-	-	TRBJ1-2	TGTGCCAGCAGTCCCATCCAGGGTACGGGTGGCTACACCTTC	CASSPIQGTGGYTF
TRBV30	-	-	TRBJ1-2	TGTGCCTGGAGTGGCGGGGTTCGGGGCTACACCTTC	CAWSGGVRGYTF
TRBV5-1	TRBD2	-	TRBJ2-2	TGCGCCAGCAGCTTGGTCGCGGGAGTGAACACCGGGGAGCTGTTTTTT	CASSLVAGVNTGELFF
TRBV5-1	-	few	TRBJ1-1	TGCGCCAGCAGCTTGGTGGAGGGCACTGAAGCTTTCTTT	CASSLVEGTEAFF
TRBV7-2	TRBD2	-	TRBJ2-2	TGTGCCAGCAGCCTAGTGAGCGGGAGTGGGGAGCTGTTTTTT	CASSLVSGSGELFF
TRBV30	-	-	TRBJ1-1	TGTGCCTGGAGTGGGGGCAGGGGTAGAGCTTTCTTT	CAWSGGRGRAFF
TRBV9	-	-	TRBJ2-3	TGTGCCAGCAGCGTAGGGGGCCCAGATACGCAGTATTTT	CASSVGGPDTQYF
TRBV19	TRBD2	-	TRBJ2-7	TGTGCCAGTAGCGTAGCGGGGGGGGCCTACGAGCAGTACTTC	CASSVAGGAYEQYF
TRBV3-1/TRBV3-2	-	-	TRBJ2-2	TGTGCCAGCAGCCGGACTCCCGGGGAGCTGTTTTTT	CASSRTPGELFF
TRBV5-1	TRBD1	-	TRBJ2-1	TGCGCCAGCAGCTTGACAGGGGTATTGGACAATGAGCAGTTCTTC	CASSLTGVLDNEQFF
TRBV18	-	-	TRBJ1-1	TGTGCCAGCTCACCACCGAACAGGGCAATTTCGAACACTGAAGCTTTCTTT	CASSPPNRAISNTEAFF
TRBV7-2	-	-	TRBJ2-3	TGTGCCAGCAGGGAGGGGGGGGCCTCAGATACGCAGTATTTT	CASREGGASDTQYF
TRBV19	-	once	TRBJ1-2	TGTGCCAGTAGTTTGACGGACAACTATGGCTACACCTTC	CASSLTDNYGYTF
TRBV7-2	-	-	TRBJ1-5	TGTGCCAGCAGCTTAGCTTGGCAGGGTCATCAGCCCCAGCATTTT	CASSLAWQGHQPQHF
TRBV5-1	-	-	TRBJ1-1	TGCGCCAGCAGGGGAGGGTTAACTGAAGCTTTCTTT	CASRGGLTEAFF
TRBV6-2/TRBV6-3	-	-	TRBJ2-3	TGTGCCAGCAGTGACGGGGGGCAAGAGACAGATACGCAGTATTTT	CASSDGGQETDTQYF
TRBV19	-	-	TRBJ2-2	TGTGCCAGTAGTAAGGGGGGTACAGGGAGGAACACCGGGGAGCTGTTTTTT	CASSKGGTGRNTGELFF
TRBV19	-	-	TRBJ1-2	TGTGCCAGTAGTTTTTCAGCAGGGAATGCTGGCTACACCTTC	CASSFSAGNAGYTF
TRBV28	TRBD2	-	TRBJ2-1	TGTGCCAGCAGTTTACTAGCGGGAGTAGAAGAGCAGTTCTTC	CASSLLAGVEEQFF
TRBV4-1	-	-	TRBJ1-1	TGCGCCAGCAGCCAAGTCGGACGGGCTCCCAATGAAGCTTTCTTT	CASSQVGRAPNEAFF
TRBV24-1	-	-	TRBJ2-1	TGTGCCACCAGTGATCACTTGGAGCAGTTCTTC	CATSDHLEQFF
TRBV5-6	-	-	TRBJ1-5	TGTGCCAGCAGCTTGGGTCTGGGACCCCAGCATTTT	CASSLGLGPQHF
TRBV7-9	-	-	TRBJ2-3	TGTGCCAGCAGCCCTCCGGATCGGGCGGATACGCAGTATTTT	CASSPPDRADTQYF
TRBV6-5	-	-	TRBJ1-1	TGTGCCAGCAACGACTACAGGGCGAACACTGAAGCTTTCTTT	CASNDYRANTEAFF
TRBV6-4	-	-	TRBJ2-1	TGTGCCAGCAGTGGGGACGGGAGCTCCTACAATGAGCAGTTCTTC	CASSGDGSSYNEQFF
TRBV3-1/TRBV3-2	-	-	TRBJ2-2	TGTGCCAGCAGCCGCCCTGGCGGGGCGCGGAACACCGGGGAGCTGTTTTTT	CASSRPGGARNTGELFF
TRBV6-5	TRBD2	-	TRBJ2-2	TGTGCCAGCAGTCGACTAGCGGGCAACACCGGGGAGCTGTTTTTT	CASSRLAGNTGELFF
TRBV7-9	-	-	TRBJ2-1	TGTGCCAGCAGCTTAGGACCCCAGGGCCAGCAGTTCTTC	CASSLGPQGQQFF
TRBV4-3	-	-	TRBJ1-4	TGCGCCAGCAGCCAAGGAGCGGGGAAACCCTCAACTAATGAAAAACTGTTTTTT	CASSQGAGKPSTNEKLFF
TRBV4-1	-	-	TRBJ1-2	TGCGCCAGCAGCCAACAGGGACTCGATGGCTACACCTTC	CASSQQGLDGYTF
TRBV27	-	-	TRBJ1-1	TGTGCCAGCAGTTTCCTAGGGGGTGAAGCTTTCTTT	CASSFLGGEAFF
TRBV5-8	-	-	TRBJ2-1	TGTGCCAGCAGCTTGGTAAACGGCGATGAGCAGTTCTTC	CASSLVNGDEQFF
TRBV6-6	-	-	TRBJ1-2	TGTGCCAGCAGGGTTATTCAGGCCCACGGCTACACCTTC	CASRVIQAHGYTF
TRBV4-3	-	-	TRBJ1-3	TGCGCCAGCAGCCAAGTACCGAACACCATATATTTT	CASSQVPNTIYF